The clone carrying this T cell receptor beta chain was seen ten or more times. This entry comes from a study of metastatic and nonmetastatic thyroid tumors. The CDR3 is 14 amino acids. Looked up from germline, CDR1 is MNHEY and CDR2 is SMNVEV (reference sequence). The junction had 10 bases not matched to a gene; V was cut back by 8 bases and J by 6 bases. TCRdb recomputed clones from the PCR reads via MiXCR. The sample comprises approximately 65,000 clones, just over 4% of which are singletons, and under 25% rests with the top ten. Before thyroid surgery, none of the patients had received any treatment.

This clonotype was sampled from a female donor with papillary thyroid cancer or a benign thyroid nodule (not recorded which). Some clones in this sample may be carry-over from other donors' samples. The chain uses TRBV27 and TRBJ2-1; 7 bases are a match to TRBD1. The sequenced sample was blood. The DNA of the CDR3 is TGTGCCAGCCACTCTTATGGGACAGCCAATGAGCAGTTCTTC. Its protein product is CASHSYGTANEQFF.